This TCR beta chain came from a study of blood T cell repertoires in COVID-19. For the study at large: The United States, Italy and Spain provided the acute and convalescent COVID-19 samples.

Authors' processing steps: Reference gene primer amplification gave estimated nucleated cell counts. Using immunoSEQ multiplex PCR, the repertoire was profiled, and TCRdb retains in-frame clones only, with some absent. V and J calls and clone size are those listed in that table; D and trimming were worked out from the DNA. Of approximately 94,000 clones listed, approximately 91% are singletons. With 4 bases removed from V and 0 bases from J, the gap between germline ends came to 12 bases. CDR1 LNHDA and CDR2 SQIVND come from the germline V gene (reference sequence). The CDR3 runs to 15 residues. This receptor was identified in a man aged 50-59 years with active COVID-19. The sample comprised peripheral blood. The chain employs TRBV19 and TRBJ1-1; a weak D match, TRBD1 (6 bases). As DNA, the CDR3 is TGTGCCAGTAGTACTCAAACAGGGATGAACACTGAAGCTTTCTTT. It translates to CASSTQTGMNTEAFF.